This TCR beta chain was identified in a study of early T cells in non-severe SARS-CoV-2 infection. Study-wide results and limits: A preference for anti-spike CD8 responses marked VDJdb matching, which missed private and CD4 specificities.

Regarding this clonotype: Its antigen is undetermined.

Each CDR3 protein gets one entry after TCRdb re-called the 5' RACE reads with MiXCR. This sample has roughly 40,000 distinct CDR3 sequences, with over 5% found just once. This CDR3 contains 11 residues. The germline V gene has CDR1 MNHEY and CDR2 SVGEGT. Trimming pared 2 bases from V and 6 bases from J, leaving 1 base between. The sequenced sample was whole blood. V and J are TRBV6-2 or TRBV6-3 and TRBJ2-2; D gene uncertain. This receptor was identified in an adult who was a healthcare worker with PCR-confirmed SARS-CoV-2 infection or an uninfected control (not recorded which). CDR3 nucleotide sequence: TGTGCCAGCAGTTACGCCGGGGAGCTGTTTTTT. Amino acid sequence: CASSYAGELFF.